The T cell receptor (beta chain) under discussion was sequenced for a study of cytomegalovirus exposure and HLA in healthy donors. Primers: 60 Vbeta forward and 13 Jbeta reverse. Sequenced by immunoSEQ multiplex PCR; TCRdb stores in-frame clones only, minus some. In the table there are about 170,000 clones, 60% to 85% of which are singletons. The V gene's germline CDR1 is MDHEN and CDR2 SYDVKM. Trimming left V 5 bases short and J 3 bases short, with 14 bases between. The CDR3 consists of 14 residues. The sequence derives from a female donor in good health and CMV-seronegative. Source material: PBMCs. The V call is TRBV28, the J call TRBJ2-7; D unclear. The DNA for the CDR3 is TGTGCCAGCAGTGTTTCGTTGGGCAGCTACGAGCAGTACTTC. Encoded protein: CASSVSLGSYEQYF.